Below are 12 T cell receptor beta chains sequenced from a single sample in a study of vaccination and CD4 T cells after COVID-19. Sequence data for DNA of cultured CD4+ T cells were generated by the Oncomine TCR Beta short-read assay. TCRdb fed the PCR reads into MiXCR, producing one record per CDR3 protein. The sample consists of approximately 27,000 distinct CDR3 sequences, roughly 38% of them appearing once. Time point given: late sampling 161 to 241 days after vaccination in a few convalescent patients. Treatment denoted: approximately nine-day PBMC culture with coronavirus spike peptide pools or control peptides (ViraFEST assay). Their target antigens are unknown. This specimen was CD4+ T cells from blood, cultured in vitro, taken about 7 months after SARS-CoV-2 vaccination. The receptor set was obtained from a human donor who had recovered from COVID-19.

V gene TRBV20-1 combines with J gene TRBJ2-1, with D possibly being TRBD2 (6 bases). The CDR3 length is 18 residues. The V end was cut by 5 bases, the J end by 4 bases, with 27 bases between. Germline CDR1 reads DFQATT; CDR2 reads SNEGSKA (reference sequence). This CDR3 reads CSALSREATTFNYNEQFF. CDR3 bases: TGCAGTGCTCTTTCGAGGGAGGCGACCACCTTTAATTACAATGAGCAGTTCTTC.

A word on this clonotype: The junction departs from the called germline gene at one end, perhaps through a read error. The rearrangement uses TRBV7-9 and TRBJ2-1; D is possibly TRBD2 (6 bases). Germline lookup yields CDR1 SEHNR and CDR2 FQNEAQ (reference sequence). The CDR3 contains 14 residues. The CDR3: CTSSLEEGLNEQFF. The CDR3 nucleotides are TGTACCAGCAGCTTAGAGGAGGGCCTAAATGAGCAGTTCTTC.

This clonotype was picked up a small number of times. The V call is TRBV20-1, the J call TRBJ2-3, with D hard to call. The CDR3 has 15 residues. V shed 0 bases and J shed 0 bases, with 10 bases lying between them. Germline V gene data show CDR1 as DFQATT and CDR2 as SNEGSKA (reference sequence). Here the CDR3 DNA reads TGCAGTGCTAGAGATCCAGCGTCTAGCACAGATACGCAGTATTTT. Translation: CSARDPASSTDTQYF.

The chain links TRBV30 to TRBJ1-2; D remains unclear. V shed 0 bases and J shed 2 bases, with 7 bases lying between them. The CDR3 runs to 13 residues. Germline CDR1 GTSNPN, CDR2 SVGIG (reference sequence). CDR3 DNA sequence: TGTGCCTGGAGTGTTGGAGAGAACTATGGCTACACCTTC. This translates into CAWSVGENYGYTF.

The chain carries TRBV28 and TRBJ2-7; 9 positions match TRBD1. The J segment lost 6 bases and the V segment lost 6 bases, leaving 12 bases of the junction unmatched. There are 15 residues in the CDR3. Germline CDR1 reads MDHEN; CDR2 reads SYDVKM. CDR3 in DNA: TGTGCCAGCAGCCCAACGACGACAGGGGGGGGCGAGCAGTACTTC. It specifies CASSPTTTGGGEQYF.

This clonotype occurred a few times. The chain links TRBV20-1 to TRBJ2-3; the match to TRBD2 covers 8 bases. This CDR3 is built from 13 residues. Germline-derived CDR1 and CDR2 are DFQATT and SNEGSKA (reference sequence). The CDR3 DNA is TGCAGCAGCGGGAGTGGGGTCACAGATACGCAGTATTTT. This gives the protein CSSGSGVTDTQYF.

The V gene is TRBV20-1, the J gene TRBJ2-2, with TRBD2 matching over 11 bases. This CDR3 is built from 14 residues. Trimming removed 3 bases from V and 5 bases from J; junction bases left unmatched: 2. The germline V gene encodes CDR1 DFQATT and CDR2 SNEGSKA (reference sequence). CDR3 amino acids: CSASPSGRTGELFF. CDR3 DNA sequence: TGCAGTGCTAGCCCTAGCGGGAGGACCGGGGAGCTGTTTTTT.

This clonotype counts as medium-sized. V and J are TRBV6-1 and TRBJ2-7, with D hard to call. This CDR3 has 14 residues. Germline V gives CDR1 MNHNS, CDR2 SASEGT. The V end was cut by 7 bases, the J end by 0 bases, with 13 bases between. CDR3 protein: CASTSIVSSYEQYF. In nucleotides, the CDR3 is TGTGCCAGCACCAGTATAGTGAGCTCCTACGAGCAGTACTTC.

This clonotype has just one count. The chain has TRBV6-5 and TRBJ2-7; perhaps D is TRBD1 or TRBD2 (6 bases each). The germline V and J ends were trimmed by 1 base and 4 bases, with 14 bases remaining between them. The CDR3 has 15 amino acids. CDR1 and CDR2 from the germline V gene are MNHEY and SVGAGI. CDR3 DNA sequence: TGTGCCAGCAGTTACTTCCAGGGGAGGAGGTACGAGCAGTACTTC. The encoded protein is CASSYFQGRRYEQYF.

This clonotype occurred a few times. The chain is built from TRBV28 and TRBJ2-5; 11 bases map to TRBD1. Germline loops: CDR1 MDHEN, CDR2 SYDVKM. This CDR3 contains 14 residues. J was trimmed by 5 bases and V by 5 bases; bases with no gene match: 4. Here the CDR3 DNA reads TGTGCCAGCAGTAGGACAGGGGGCGGTGAGACCCAGTACTTC. It yields the protein CASSRTGGGETQYF. The full variable domain, rest sourced from reference TRBV28 and TRBJ2-5, is DVKVTQSSRYLVKRTGEKVFLECVQDMDHENMFWYRQDPGLGLRLIYFSYDVKMKEKGDIPEGYSVSREKKERFSLILESASTNQTSMYLCASSRTGGGETQYFGPGTRLLVL.

This clonotype was counted only a few times. This sequence joins TRBV20-1 and TRBJ2-5; D may be TRBD2 (6 bases). V shed 7 bases and J shed 2 bases, with 11 bases lying between them. The V gene's germline CDR1 is DFQATT and CDR2 SNEGSKA (reference sequence). The CDR3 is 12 amino acids. CDR3 sequence: CSVRGLQETQYF. CDR3 nucleotides: TGCAGTGTAAGGGGACTGCAAGAGACCCAGTACTTC.

The table lists this clonotype with a few counts. This sequence joins TRBV20-1 and TRBJ2-1, with 7 bases fitting TRBD2. CDR3 length equals 17 residues. Germline-derived CDR1 and CDR2 are DFQATT and SNEGSKA (reference sequence). The J segment lost 3 bases and the V segment lost 5 bases, leaving 16 bases of the junction unmatched. The CDR3: CSAALPQRGGFYNEQFF. CDR3 coding DNA: TGCAGTGCTGCCCTCCCTCAGCGGGGTGGGTTCTACAATGAGCAGTTCTTC.